Shown below are 23 T cell receptor beta chains from a single sample sequenced in a study of shared T cell receptors in the human thymus. Measured with immunoSEQ multiplex PCR; TCRdb has only the in-frame clones, and not every one. This repertoire shows approximately 580,000 clones, 78% found once; its top ten account for 0.013%. The same data also went into a second study, on human thymus T cells.

Sequencing used thymocytes. These receptors all come from a boy under two years old with a congenital heart defect.

V and J are TRBV13 and TRBJ2-3, with a tentative D call TRBD2 (7 bases). Germline-derived CDR1 and CDR2 are PRHDT and FYEKMQ (reference sequence). V shed 7 bases and J shed 1 base, with 15 bases lying between them. The CDR3 spans 15 residues. As DNA, the CDR3 is TGTGCCAGCACCCCTGGGGGGGGGCGCACAGATACGCAGTATTTT. The encoded protein is CASTPGGGRTDTQYF.

The rearrangement joins TRBV27 to TRBJ2-4, with TRBD2 matching over 8 bases. Germline assignment: CDR1 MNHEY and CDR2 SMNVEV (reference sequence). CDR3 length: 15 residues. With V trimmed by 6 bases and J by 6 bases, 10 bases remained unmatched. The CDR3 bases are TGTGCCAGCAGCCTACGGAGCAGCGGGGGAAACATTCAGTACTTC. This gives the protein CASSLRSSGGNIQYF.

The chain couples TRBV19 to TRBJ2-1; 8 bases agree with TRBD2. Looked up from germline, CDR1 is LNHDA and CDR2 is SQIVND (reference sequence). This CDR3 region has 16 residues. The trim removed 5 bases at V and 4 bases at J, leaving 10 bases unmatched. The CDR3 region is CASSSWSGRPYNEQFF. CDR3 sequence (DNA): TGTGCCAGTAGTTCTTGGAGCGGGAGACCTTACAATGAGCAGTTCTTC.

The genes are TRBV5-1 and TRBJ2-7; 7 nucleotides align to TRBD2. With V trimmed by 4 bases and J by 0 bases, 4 bases remained unmatched. Germline values: CDR1 SGHRS, CDR2 YFSETQ. CDR3 length: 14 amino acids. CDR3: CASSPSGSSYEQYF. Here the CDR3 DNA reads TGCGCCAGCAGCCCTAGCGGAAGCTCCTACGAGCAGTACTTC.

The rearrangement links TRBV7-8 to TRBJ2-7, with TRBD2 identical over 7 bases. The germline gives CDR1 SGHVS, CDR2 FQNEAQ. V lost 5 bases to trimming and J lost 4 bases; unmatched junction nucleotides: 11. This CDR3 is built from 15 residues. The CDR3 reads CASSGRAGEQYEQYF. In nucleotides, the CDR3 is TGTGCCAGCAGCGGAAGGGCGGGAGAGCAGTACGAGCAGTACTTC. Looking up the rest from reference TRBV7-8 and TRBJ2-7 gives the full variable domain: GAGVSQSPRYKVAKRGQDVALRCDPISGHVSLFWYQQALGQGPEFLTYFQNEAQLDKSGLPSDRFFAERPEGSVSTLKIQRTQQEDSAVYLCASSGRAGEQYEQYFGPGTRLTVT.

The chain links TRBV7-9 to TRBJ1-3; possibly TRBD1 for D (5 bases). The CDR3 is made up of 13 amino acids. In germline, CDR1 is SEHNR, CDR2 FQNEAQ (reference sequence). Trimming stripped 5 bases from V and 5 bases from J, with 10 bases between. CDR3 coding DNA: TGTGCCAGCAGCCCGACAGTTCGAAACACCATATATTTT. Encoded protein: CASSPTVRNTIYF.

The chain combines TRBV6-5 with TRBJ1-5; D unclear. This CDR3 contains 13 residues. Trimming left V 4 bases short and J 8 bases short, with 12 bases between. The germline V gene encodes CDR1 MNHEY and CDR2 SVGAGI. In nucleotides, the CDR3 is TGTGCCAGCAGTTCACAGTTAATGAAGCCCCAGCATTTT. The encoded protein is CASSSQLMKPQHF.

The chain couples TRBV7-9 to TRBJ1-3; D is unresolved. This CDR3 has 19 residues. Looked up from germline, CDR1 is SEHNR and CDR2 is FQNEAQ (reference sequence). V dropped 7 bases and J dropped 3 bases, with 28 bases sitting between them. The CDR3 DNA sequence: TGTGCCAGCACCTCCGTAGGCGGGCTGTCTGGTGCATTTGGAAACACCATATATTTT. It specifies CASTSVGGLSGAFGNTIYF.

The genes are TRBV7-6 and TRBJ2-7, with 8 nucleotides matching TRBD1. Germline V gives CDR1 SGHVS, CDR2 FNYEAQ. The CDR3 extends over 17 amino acids. V lost 1 base and J lost 5; bases outside the gene matches: 13. The CDR3, as DNA: TGTGCCAGCAGCTTAGGTGCAGGACAGGGATTATTCCACGAGCAGTACTTC. Translation: CASSLGAGQGLFHEQYF.

The sample holds a few counts of this clone. This chain uses TRBV21-1 with TRBJ1-5; TRBD1, as called in the table, went unchecked against the DNA. TRBV21-1 is classified as a pseudogene. This CDR3 has 16 amino acids. In nucleotides, the CDR3 is TGTGCCAGCAGCTCCGAGAAGGGGCCCTCCAATCAGCCCCAGCATTTT. Translation: CASSSEKGPSNQPQHF.

The V and J genes are TRBV6-5 and TRBJ2-5, with 7 nucleotides matching TRBD1. Germline loops: CDR1 MNHEY, CDR2 SVGAGI. With 5 bases clipped from V and 4 bases from J, the junction kept 4 bases outside the gene matches. The CDR3 runs 13 residues. The CDR3 bases are TGTGCCAGCAGTCCACAGGGGCGAGAGACCCAGTACTTC. This gives the protein CASSPQGRETQYF.

This chain joins TRBV28 and TRBJ2-3, with 7 nucleotides matching TRBD2. The CDR3 covers 13 residues. CDR1 and CDR2 (germline): MDHEN, SYDVKM. V lost 6 bases, J lost 6 bases, and 6 bases stayed unmatched. The CDR3 nucleotides read TGTGCCAGCAGCGGAGGGAGGGGCGATACGCAGTATTTT. This gives the protein CASSGGRGDTQYF.

V usage is TRBV5-1 and J usage is TRBJ2-2; D is uncertain. Germline values: CDR1 SGHRS, CDR2 YFSETQ. The CDR3 consists of 16 residues. V shed 5 bases and J shed 0 bases, with 14 bases lying between them. The CDR3 sequence: CASRSVGNPNTGELFF. In DNA, the CDR3 is TGCGCCAGCAGATCGGTGGGCAATCCGAACACCGGGGAGCTGTTTTTT.

The sample holds a few counts of this clone. The rearrangement joins TRBV11-2 to TRBJ2-7; 7 bases are shared with TRBD2. V dropped 7 bases and J dropped 0; count of bases not matched to a gene: 9. Germline CDR1 is SGHAT and CDR2 is FQNNGV. This CDR3 comprises 15 residues. The CDR3 DNA reads as TGTGCCAGCACCCAGACCAGCGGGGCCTCCTACGAGCAGTACTTC. The encoded protein is CASTQTSGASYEQYF.

This clone was detected only a few times. The chain has TRBV29-1 and TRBJ2-1; TRBD2 aligns across 10 bases. Germline V CDR1 and CDR2: SQVTM, ANQGSEA. J lost 9 bases, V lost 2 bases, and 7 bases had no gene match. This CDR3 is built from 14 residues. CDR3 protein: CSVERAGGTPEQFF. As DNA, the CDR3 is TGCAGCGTTGAACGAGCGGGAGGGACTCCTGAGCAGTTCTTC.

The J gene is TRBJ2-7, the V gene TRBV11-2; tentative D call: TRBD2 (5 bases). The CDR3 runs 14 residues. The ends were cut back, 2 bases at V and 0 bases at J, with 8 bases in the middle. Germline values: CDR1 SGHAT, CDR2 FQNNGV. CDR3 in DNA: TGTGCCAGCAGCTTACGGGATTTCTCCTACGAGCAGTACTTC. The encoded protein is CASSLRDFSYEQYF.

This chain joins TRBV7-4 and TRBJ2-2, with TRBD1 matching over 9 bases. Trimming removed 1 base from V and 2 bases from J; junction bases left unmatched: 5. Germline CDR1 SGHVT, CDR2 SQSDAQ. The CDR3 has 17 amino acids. The CDR3 loop reads CASSLGRGQGNTGELFF. The CDR3, as DNA: TGTGCCAGCAGCTTAGGGAGGGGACAGGGTAACACCGGGGAGCTGTTTTTT.

V gene TRBV27 combines with J gene TRBJ1-2; possible D gene TRBD1, 6 bases. The germline V and J ends were trimmed by 8 bases and 6 bases, with 19 bases remaining between them. The germline V gene has CDR1 MNHEY and CDR2 SMNVEV (reference sequence). This CDR3 has 14 amino acids. CDR3 in amino acids: CASGHRVRYHGYTF. The CDR3 bases are TGTGCCAGCGGCCACAGGGTGAGGTATCATGGCTACACCTTC.

The V and J genes are TRBV6-7 and TRBJ2-7; weak D call: TRBD1 (5 bases). TRBV6-7 is sorted into the ORF group, with uncertain function. The CDR3 contains 14 residues. V was trimmed by 5 bases and J by 0 bases, leaving 11 bases between them. In DNA form, the CDR3 reads TGTGCCAGCAGTCCTCCGGACATCTCCTACGAGCAGTACTTC. Its translation is CASSPPDISYEQYF.

The V call is TRBV11-2, the J call TRBJ2-1; 8 nucleotides line up with TRBD1. Germline V lookup: CDR1 SGHAT, CDR2 FQNNGV. J lost 8 bases, V lost 5 bases, and 14 bases had no gene match. The CDR3 totals 16 residues. This CDR3 is CASSDRTGLLRYEQFF. In nucleotides, the CDR3 is TGTGCCAGCAGCGACAGGACAGGGTTGCTTCGGTATGAGCAGTTCTTC.

This chain uses TRBV4-3 with TRBJ2-7; a possible D gene is TRBD2 (6 bases). Germline CDR1 and CDR2: LGHNA and YSLEER. CDR3 size: 16 residues. Trimming removed 1 base at V and 1 base at J, with 14 bases between. The CDR3: CASSQVNGGVSYEQYF. CDR3 sequence (DNA): TGCGCCAGCAGCCAAGTTAACGGCGGGGTTTCCTACGAGCAGTACTTC.

V gene TRBV19 combines with J gene TRBJ2-5, with TRBD2 matching over 8 bases. V lost 6 bases and J lost 2; bases outside the gene matches: 11. Germline V gene lookup returns CDR1 LNHDA and CDR2 SQIVND (reference sequence). The CDR3 totals 16 residues. DNA of the CDR3: TGTGCCAGTAGGCCTCGGACTAGCTCTCTGCAAGAGACCCAGTACTTC. Its translation is CASRPRTSSLQETQYF.

The sample holds one count of this clone. V gene TRBV28 combines with J gene TRBJ2-3, with TRBD2 as a possible D gene (5 bases). Germline CDR1 and CDR2: MDHEN and SYDVKM. Trimming took off 5 bases at V and 5 bases at J, with 17 bases between the two ends. This CDR3 spans 15 amino acids. The CDR3 here is CASSPIHLGLDTQYF. As DNA, the CDR3 is TGTGCCAGCAGTCCCATCCACCTCGGACTAGATACGCAGTATTTT.